A single T cell receptor beta chain is shown here with its context. This clonotype was counted between two and nine times. Its antigen remains undetermined. No much larger clone exists at a distance of one base, and base qualities are not known. To prepare the library, RT-PCR was applied. This sample was sequenced with a NextSeq 550. TCRdb trimmed public reads at Q25 via fastp, called clones via MiXCR and kept in-frame beta chains. Identical CDR3 protein sequences are pooled into one entry, listed with their most common genes and DNA. The sample table holds some 960,000 distinct CDR3 sequences, of which roughly 17% were seen once. 5% to 6.5% of the sample rests with the top ten. The data were taken from a study of patients and donors after allogeneic stem cell transplantation (TCRdb year 2020). Measured from the cysteine to the phenylalanine, the CDR3 is 16 residues long. Only the CDR3 region is kept as DNA, spanning 48 bases read in frame from base 1. V and J are truncated by 0 bases and 2 bases respectively, leaving an intervening sequence of 13 bases. The CDR1 and CDR2 encoded by the germline V gene (reference sequence) are LGHDT and YNNKEL.

Sequencing was done on a sample of blood, either unsorted or a sorted T cell fraction (not recorded which). The V and J genes are TRBV3-1 and TRBJ1-2; the D gene identity is not certain. This sequence was found in a human donor who was either an allogeneic HSCT recipient or a stem cell or donor lymphocyte infusion donor (not recorded which). It is not recorded whose cells these are; they may come from a transplant donor. Read as DNA, the sequence is TGTGCCAGCAGCCAAGATCCTTGGGTACGGAACTATGGCTACACCTTC. Its amino acids are CASSQDPWVRNYGYTF.